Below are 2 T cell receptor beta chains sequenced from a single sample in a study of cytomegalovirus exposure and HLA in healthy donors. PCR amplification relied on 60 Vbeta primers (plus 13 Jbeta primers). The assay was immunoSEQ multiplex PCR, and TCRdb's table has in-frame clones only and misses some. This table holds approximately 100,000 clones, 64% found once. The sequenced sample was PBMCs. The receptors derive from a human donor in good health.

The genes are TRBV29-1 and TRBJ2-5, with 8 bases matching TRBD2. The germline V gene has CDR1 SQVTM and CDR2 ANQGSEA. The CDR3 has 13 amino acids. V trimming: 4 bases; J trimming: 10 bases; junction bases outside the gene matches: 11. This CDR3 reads CSVASPGTRIQYF. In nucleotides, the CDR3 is TGCAGCGTTGCCAGCCCCGGGACTAGAATCCAGTACTTC.

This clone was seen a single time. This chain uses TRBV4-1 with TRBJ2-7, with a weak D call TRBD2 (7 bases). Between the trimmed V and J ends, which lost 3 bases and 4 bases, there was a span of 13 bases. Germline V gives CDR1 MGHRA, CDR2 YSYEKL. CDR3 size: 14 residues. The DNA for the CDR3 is TGCGCCAGCAGCCAGGGGGGGGCCGATTACGAGCAGTACTTC. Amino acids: CASSQGGADYEQYF.